The 27 T cell receptor beta chains below all came from one sample that was sequenced in a study of T cell repertoires in cytomegalovirus infection. Each CDR3 protein is one row after TCRdb ran MiXCR on the reads. The data contain about 900,000 distinct CDR3 sequences, roughly 31% of them singletons. These TCRs' antigens remain unknown. The sample consisted of cultured CD8+ T cells from PBMCs, taken from culture after CMV antigen stimulation. The source of these receptors is a human donor in good health (CMV status not recorded). Some clones in this sample may be carry-over from other donors' samples.

This clonotype was seen more than once but under ten times. The V call is TRBV7-6, the J call TRBJ1-1; D perhaps matches TRBD1 (5 bases). The CDR3 is made up of 16 amino acids. Trimming pared 0 bases from V and 1 base from J, leaving 12 bases between. The germline V gene has CDR1 SGHVS and CDR2 FNYEAQ. CDR3 bases: TGTGCCAGCAGCTTAGCGGGCGCAGGGAGGAACACTGAAGCTTTCTTT. Its protein product is CASSLAGAGRNTEAFF. The entire variable domain, with the rest obtained from reference TRBV7-6 and TRBJ1-1, is as follows: GAGVSQSPRYKVTKRGQDVALRCDPISGHVSLYWYRQALGQGPEFLTYFNYEAQQDKSGLPNDRFSAERPEGSISTLTIQRTEQRDSAMYRCASSLAGAGRNTEAFFGQGTRLTVV.

This clonotype was counted between two and nine times. The chain combines TRBV13 with TRBJ2-2; 7 positions match TRBD1. The J segment lost 5 bases and the V segment lost 3 bases, leaving 9 bases of the junction unmatched. This CDR3 has 16 amino acids. The germline CDR1 and CDR2 sequences are PRHDT and FYEKMQ (reference sequence). Here the CDR3 reads CASSLRGGPGTGELFF. The CDR3 coding sequence is TGTGCCAGCAGCTTGAGAGGGGGCCCGGGAACCGGGGAGCTGTTTTTT.

J is TRBJ1-1 and V is TRBV7-6; D possibly corresponds to TRBD1 (6 bases). CDR3 length: 16 residues. Germline-derived CDR1 and CDR2 are SGHVS and FNYEAQ. Trimming stripped 5 bases from V and 7 bases from J, with 23 bases between. CDR3 nucleotides: TGTGCCAGCAGCACCTCAAGGGGGACACTTCTGATTGAAGCTTTCTTT. It is translated as CASSTSRGTLLIEAFF.

This clonotype was recorded a few times. The chain uses TRBV6-1 and TRBJ2-7; the D call may be TRBD1 or TRBD2 (5 bases each). The CDR3 contains 13 residues. The germline V gene encodes CDR1 MNHNS and CDR2 SASEGT. V lost 8 bases, J lost 5 bases, and 16 bases lay in between. The CDR3 region is CASRDPELDEQYV. Written as DNA, the CDR3 is TGTGCCAGCCGGGACCCCGAACTTGACGAGCAGTACGTC.

The rearrangement links TRBV18 to TRBJ1-2; 8 bases align to TRBD1. This CDR3 region has 14 residues. Trimming removed 3 bases from V and 3 bases from J; junction bases left unmatched: 3. Germline CDR1 is KGHSH and CDR2 is LQKENI. The CDR3 sequence: CASSPDRDDYGYTF. For the CDR3, the DNA is TGTGCCAGCTCACCGGACAGGGATGACTATGGCTACACCTTC.

This clonotype was seen only a few times. The gene calls are TRBV6-1 and TRBJ2-1, with TRBD2 identical over 11 bases. Trimming took 1 base from V and 13 from J; bases not matched to a gene: 9. The CDR3 consists of 15 residues. Germline CDR1 reads MNHNS; CDR2 reads SASEGT. The CDR3, as DNA: TGTGCCAGCAGTGAAGGCCTTAATAGCGGGGGGGCCCAGTTCTTC. Its translation is CASSEGLNSGGAQFF.

This clonotype has just a few counts. The chain combines TRBV7-6 with TRBJ1-4; TRBD1 matches at 9 bases. The CDR3 contains 14 residues. Germline lookup yields CDR1 SGHVS and CDR2 FNYEAQ. V gave up 5 bases and J gave up 8 bases; unmatched junction bases: 6. The CDR3 DNA is TGTGCCAGCAGCACGGGACAGGGAGGCGAAAAACTGTTTTTT. Translated: CASSTGQGGEKLFF.

The chain carries TRBV24-1 and TRBJ2-1; D perhaps matches TRBD1 (5 bases). V lost 7 bases to trimming and J lost 4 bases, with 7 bases between them. This CDR3 region has 12 residues. The germline CDR1 and CDR2 sequences are KGHDR and SFDVKD. The CDR3 DNA follows: TGTGCCACCAGGGACAATTACAATGAGCAGTTCTTC. It encodes CATRDNYNEQFF.

This clonotype has only a few counts. The V gene is TRBV7-8, the J gene TRBJ1-4; D uncertain. The germline V gene encodes CDR1 SGHVS and CDR2 FQNEAQ. This CDR3 is 14 amino acids long. Trimming removed 10 bases from V and 4 bases from J, with 16 bases in between. CDR3 nucleotides: TGTGCCACCGCGGGCCCGGCACTTAATGAAAAACTGTTTTTT. Translating it yields CATAGPALNEKLFF.

The CDR3 sequence is CAINNRVGEPQHF. Written as DNA, the CDR3 is TGTGCCATCAATAATCGGGTAGGGGAGCCCCAGCATTTT. V and J are TRBV10-3 and TRBJ1-5; tentative D call: TRBD1 (5 bases). This CDR3 is built from 13 residues. The germline V gene encodes CDR1 ENHRY and CDR2 SYGVKD. Deletions cut 7 bases from V and 8 bases from J, with 15 bases between.

In its sample, this clonotype was seen a few times. This chain joins TRBV6-2 or TRBV6-3 and TRBJ2-7, with D unclear. The CDR3 contains 13 residues. Germline V gene data show CDR1 as MNHEY and CDR2 as SVGEGT. V was cut by 2 bases and J by 3 bases, with 8 bases left in between. Here the CDR3 reads CASSYLIDYEQYV. The CDR3 region has the DNA TGTGCCAGCAGTTACCTGATAGACTACGAGCAGTACGTC.

Concerning this clonotype: With a much larger clone just one base away, this may be a read error. The rearrangement links TRBV6-2 or TRBV6-3 to TRBJ2-1; D unresolved. CDR1 is MNHEY and CDR2 is SVGEGT in the germline V gene. This CDR3 spans 15 amino acids. The CDR3 nucleotides are TGTGCCAGCAGTGACTCGAGTGCCTCCTACAATGAGCAGTTCTTC. Amino acids: CASSDSSASYNEQFF.

This clonotype was seen more than once but under ten times. The V gene is TRBV6-1, the J gene TRBJ1-6; D may be TRBD1 (5 bases). This CDR3 region has 17 residues. Germline-derived CDR1 and CDR2 are MNHNS and SASEGT. Trimming removed 5 bases at V and 0 bases at J, with 14 bases between. CDR3 loop: CASSFGGDSSYNSPLHF. The DNA for the CDR3 is TGTGCCAGCAGTTTTGGGGGGGATAGCTCCTATAATTCACCCCTCCACTTT.

The CDR3 loop reads CASSYSAGFGEAQYF. CDR3 coding DNA: TGTGCCAGCAGTTACTCTGCAGGGTTTGGGGAGGCCCAGTACTTC. The V and J genes are TRBV6-8 and TRBJ2-5; possible D gene TRBD2, 6 bases. V was shortened by 0 bases and J by 9 bases, with 17 bases between the two germline ends. The germline V gene encodes CDR1 MNHGY and CDR2 SAAAGT. CDR3 length: 15 residues.

CDR3 bases: TGTGCCAGCAGTTACTCGAATTGGGGAACGCCGCGGACTAGCGGGGGGGCTCACCACGAGCAGTACGTC. It is translated as CASSYSNWGTPRTSGGAHHEQYV. The chain joins TRBV6-6 to TRBJ2-7; 15 nucleotides line up with TRBD2. The CDR3 runs 23 residues. Per the germline V gene, CDR1 is MNHNY and CDR2 is SVGAGI (reference sequence). Unmatched junction bases numbered 23, after V lost 0 bases and J lost 5 bases.

In this sample, this clonotype turned up many times. The CDR3 here is CASSLDGGGDGGELFF. The CDR3 DNA follows: TGTGCCAGCAGCTTAGACGGCGGGGGGGATGGCGGGGAGCTGTTTTTT. The V and J genes are TRBV7-6 and TRBJ2-2, with 9 bases that match TRBD2. Germline-derived CDR1 and CDR2 are SGHVS and FNYEAQ. V shed 1 base and J 7 bases; nucleotides not matched to a gene: 7. This CDR3 region has 16 residues. Full variable domain (remainder filled in from reference TRBV7-6 and TRBJ2-2): GAGVSQSPRYKVTKRGQDVALRCDPISGHVSLYWYRQALGQGPEFLTYFNYEAQQDKSGLPNDRFSAERPEGSISTLTIQRTEQRDSAMYRCASSLDGGGDGGELFFGEGSRLTVL.

Written as DNA, the CDR3 is TGTGCCAGCAGCTTAGTAGCAGCGGGGGGACTGACGGTCGATGAGCAGTTCTTC. Amino acid sequence: CASSLVAAGGLTVDEQFF. The J gene is TRBJ2-1, the V gene TRBV13; 9 bases agree with TRBD2. This CDR3 has 18 residues. The V and J ends lost 1 base and 8 bases, in that order; junction bases with no gene match: 15. Germline V gene sequence: CDR1 PRHDT, CDR2 FYEKMQ (reference sequence).

The chain recombines TRBV11-2 with TRBJ2-1, with 14 bases lining up with TRBD2. With 5 bases clipped from V and 0 bases from J, the junction kept 12 bases outside the gene matches. CDR3 length: 20 amino acids. Germline values: CDR1 SGHAT, CDR2 FQNNGV. In DNA, the CDR3 is TGTGCCAGCAGCCCCCGACTAGCGGGGGGGCTCAGTGGCTCCTACAATGAGCAGTTCTTC. Its translation is CASSPRLAGGLSGSYNEQFF.

V usage is TRBV19 and J usage is TRBJ2-1, with D perhaps matching TRBD1 (5 bases). The CDR3 spans 14 residues. Germline-derived CDR1 and CDR2 are LNHDA and SQIVND (reference sequence). V was pared by 3 bases and J by 6 bases, with 12 bases between. DNA for the CDR3: TGTGCCAGTAGTATCCCTCCAGGGTTCAATGAGCAGTTCTTC. Its translation is CASSIPPGFNEQFF.

This clonotype was detected only a few times. The chain combines TRBV18 with TRBJ1-1, with TRBD1 identical over 7 bases. CDR3 length: 17 residues. Germline assignment: CDR1 KGHSH and CDR2 LQKENI. Germline trimming cut 1 base from V and 2 bases from J; bases unmatched to any gene: 10. The CDR3 reads CASSPLGTATYNTEAFF. CDR3 in DNA: TGTGCCAGCTCACCACTAGGGACAGCCACCTATAACACTGAAGCTTTCTTT.

The sample holds a few counts of this clonotype. The J gene is TRBJ2-2, the V gene TRBV7-8; D is ambiguous. The CDR3 length is 14 residues. Germline V CDR1 and CDR2: SGHVS, FQNEAQ. V lost 0 bases and J 7 bases, leaving 9 bases between the germline ends. CDR3 loop: CASSLAPSSGELFF. CDR3 nucleotide sequence: TGTGCCAGCAGCTTAGCTCCGTCTAGCGGGGAGCTGTTTTTT.

This clonotype was detected only a few times. For the CDR3, the DNA is TGCGCCAGCAGCCAAGATGGGGTTTTCGGCAATCAGCCCCAGCATTTT. Translating it yields CASSQDGVFGNQPQHF. This chain joins TRBV4-1 and TRBJ1-5; unclear D gene. V was cut by 0 bases and J by 2 bases, with 11 bases left in between. CDR3 length equals 16 residues. Germline V gene lookup returns CDR1 MGHRA and CDR2 YSYEKL.

The J gene is TRBJ1-2, the V gene TRBV12-5; maybe TRBD1 (6 bases). CDR1 and CDR2 from the germline V gene are LGHNT and FRNRAP. The CDR3 totals 15 residues. Trimming left V 1 base short and J 5 bases short, with 14 bases between. In nucleotides, the CDR3 is TGTGCTAGTGGTTTGGGGGGCAGGGGCAGTTATGGCTACACCTTC. It yields the protein CASGLGGRGSYGYTF.

This clonotype was observed a few times. The rearrangement uses TRBV4-1 and TRBJ1-2; no clear D gene. Trimming took off 2 bases at V and 5 bases at J, with 12 bases between the two ends. Germline CDR1 MGHRA, CDR2 YSYEKL. This CDR3 has 14 residues. The CDR3 DNA follows: TGCGCCAGCAGCCAAATAGGAAACGGATATGGCTACACCTTC. Translation: CASSQIGNGYGYTF.

A few counts support this clonotype. The J gene is TRBJ1-3, the V gene TRBV27; D perhaps matches TRBD1 (5 bases). In germline, CDR1 is MNHEY, CDR2 SMNVEV (reference sequence). The CDR3 length is 14 residues. Trimming removed 3 bases from V and 3 bases from J, with 9 bases in between. The CDR3 spells CASSLGGYGNTIYF. The CDR3, as DNA: TGTGCCAGCAGTTTGGGGGGATATGGAAACACCATATATTTT.

This clonotype was picked up a small number of times. CDR3 nucleotide sequence: TGTGCCAGCAGTTACGGGGGCATCTACAATGAGCAGTTCTTC. The encoded protein is CASSYGGIYNEQFF. The chain couples TRBV27 to TRBJ2-1; tentatively, D is TRBD1 or TRBD2 (6 bases each). The CDR3 is 14 residues long. The germline V gene encodes CDR1 MNHEY and CDR2 SMNVEV (reference sequence). The germline V and J ends were trimmed by 4 bases and 3 bases, with 10 bases remaining between them.

The table lists this clonotype with a few counts. V and J are TRBV4-3 and TRBJ2-1; D possibly corresponds to TRBD2 (6 bases). V dropped 0 bases and J dropped 0 bases, with 12 bases sitting between them. This CDR3 comprises 17 residues. CDR1 is LGHNA, CDR2 YSLEER, per germline. CDR3: CASSQDLAPSSYNEQFF. As DNA, the CDR3 is TGCGCCAGCAGCCAAGATCTAGCGCCCAGCTCCTACAATGAGCAGTTCTTC.